Reported below is one T cell receptor (beta chain). Its antigen is not identified. V was pared by 4 bases and J by 4 bases, with 20 bases between. The V gene's germline CDR1 is LGHNA and CDR2 YSLEER. CDR3 length: 17 residues. The data were taken from a study of response to subunit inactivated influenza vaccine. General study findings and limits: Authors suggested few new T cells are recruited by each seasonal influenza vaccination.

TCRdb reprocessed the RT-PCR reads with MiXCR, giving one entry per CDR3 protein. The sample shows about 500,000 distinct CDR3 sequences, approximately 15% of them seen only once. The sequences come from CD4+ T cells sorted from PBMCs, collected roughly 24 months after vaccination. The chain recombines TRBV4-3 with TRBJ2-1; D may be TRBD1 (6 bases). The sequence came from a man between 50 and 69 years old who received an inactivated influenza vaccine. CDR3 region: CASSRETGRNTYNEQFF. The DNA of the CDR3 is TGCGCCAGCAGCCGAGAGACAGGACGCAACACTTACAATGAGCAGTTCTTC.